This TCR beta chain was captured by sequencing in a study of Graves' ophthalmopathy and Graves' hyperthyroidism. Germline values: CDR1 SGHTA, CDR2 FQGTGA. V was clipped by 5 bases and J by 7 bases, with 21 bases between them. This CDR3 has 15 amino acids. Using RNA transcripts, the TCR beta CDR3 regions were amplified. A first-round RT-PCR used HTBI primers, followed by a second-round multiplex PCR. A single record per CDR3 protein comes from TCRdb applying MiXCR to the multiplex PCR reads. The repertoire consists of approximately 460,000 distinct CDR3 sequences, with over 13% occurring once and the leading ten covering about 10%. This clonotype has at least ten counts.

The receptor was isolated from a woman aged 25 to 39 with Graves' ophthalmopathy. This rearrangement joins TRBV7-3 to TRBJ2-7, with D unresolved. The sequenced sample was blood. The CDR3 spells CASSPQVAAFGEQYF. Written as DNA, the CDR3 is TGTGCCAGCAGCCCCCAGGTTGCAGCCTTCGGGGAGCAGTACTTC.